These 21 T cell receptor beta chains share one sample of origin, sequenced in a study of control samples from healthy donors and cancer patients. Using immunoSEQ multiplex PCR, the repertoire was profiled, and TCRdb retains in-frame clones only, with some absent. The repertoire consists of 60,000 to 85,000 clones, with 85% to 95% occurring once and the leading ten covering 5.8%. Sequencing was carried out using blood. The receptors shown here come from a woman aged 60 to 75 in good health.

The sample holds one count of this clone. The chain recombines TRBV28 with TRBJ2-1; D is ambiguous. The germline V gene encodes CDR1 MDHEN and CDR2 SYDVKM. V gave up 4 bases and J gave up 2 bases, with 12 bases separating them. This CDR3 comprises 15 residues. CDR3 amino acids: CASSSPSIAYNEQFF. Written as DNA, the CDR3 is TGTGCCAGCAGTTCCCCTAGTATAGCCTACAATGAGCAGTTCTTC.

The chain uses TRBV5-1 and TRBJ2-5; D is ambiguous. This CDR3 comprises 15 residues. Per germline, CDR1 SGHRS and CDR2 YFSETQ. V was cut by 0 bases and J by 4 bases, with 13 bases left in between. The CDR3, as DNA: TGCGCCAGCAGCTTGGTACCAGGTGAGGCAGAGACCCAGTACTTC. It translates to CASSLVPGEAETQYF. Drawing the rest from reference TRBV5-1 and TRBJ2-5, the complete variable domain is KAGVTQTPRYLIKTRGQQVTLSCSPISGHRSVSWYQQTPGQGLQFLFEYFSETQRNKGNFPGRFSGRQFSNSRSEMNVSTLELGDSALYLCASSLVPGEAETQYFGPGTRLLVL.

This sequence joins TRBV27 and TRBJ1-6; TRBD1 aligns across 10 bases. V was clipped by 5 bases and J by 8 bases; unmatched bases: 9. The length of the CDR3 is 16 residues. Germline values: CDR1 MNHEY, CDR2 SMNVEV (reference sequence). CDR3 protein: CASSPWGQGMHSPLHF. CDR3 bases: TGTGCCAGCAGTCCGTGGGGACAGGGGATGCATTCACCCCTCCACTTT.

This clone came up once. V is TRBV10-3 and J is TRBJ1-2; D possibly corresponds to TRBD1 (5 bases). Trimming removed 3 bases from V and 8 bases from J, with 10 bases in between. This CDR3 spans 12 amino acids. CDR1 ENHRY and CDR2 SYGVKD come from the germline V gene. The chain's CDR3 is CAISDGRGGYTF. The CDR3 nucleotides read TGTGCCATCAGTGACGGGAGGGGAGGCTACACCTTC.

The chain recombines TRBV5-1 with TRBJ1-1; 8 bases line up with TRBD1. The CDR3 length is 15 residues. With 5 bases clipped from V and 1 base from J, the junction kept 7 bases outside the gene matches. CDR1 and CDR2 from the germline V gene are SGHRS and YFSETQ. The CDR3 protein is CASRSGGTGNTEAFF. The CDR3 coding sequence is TGCGCCAGCAGGTCCGGCGGGACAGGGAACACTGAAGCTTTCTTT.

The genes are TRBV30 and TRBJ1-5; no firm D call. This CDR3 region has 14 residues. V lost 0 bases and J lost 7, with 13 bases in between. Germline V gives CDR1 GTSNPN, CDR2 SVGIG (reference sequence). CDR3 region: CAWSVGTRNQPQHF. The CDR3 DNA reads as TGTGCCTGGAGTGTCGGAACTCGGAACCAGCCCCAGCATTTT.

This sequence joins TRBV28 and TRBJ1-2, with D perhaps TRBD1 (6 bases). CDR3 length: 15 amino acids. CDR1 and CDR2 (germline): MDHEN, SYDVKM. Trimming left V 3 bases short and J 6 bases short, with 17 bases between. The CDR3 is CASSLGAVGGDGYTF. CDR3 sequence (DNA): TGTGCCAGCAGTTTGGGGGCCGTAGGGGGAGATGGCTACACCTTC.

The chain links TRBV6-2 or TRBV6-3 to TRBJ2-1; possible D gene TRBD1, 7 bases. V lost 6 bases and J lost 5, with 17 bases in between. Germline V gene data show CDR1 as MNHEY and CDR2 as SVGEGT. The CDR3 covers 15 residues. The CDR3 region has the DNA TGTGCCAGCAGCCGAACAGGGGCGGGAAACAATGAGCAGTTCTTC. Translating gives CASSRTGAGNNEQFF.

This clone was counted between two and nine times. The sample has other DNA sequences that encode this CDR3 too. This sequence joins TRBV20-1 and TRBJ2-3; D ambiguous. Germline CDR1 and CDR2: DFQATT and SNEGSKA (reference sequence). Trimming took off 3 bases at V and 1 base at J, with 11 bases between the two ends. The CDR3 covers 14 residues. The CDR3 region is CSASSASGTDTQYF. CDR3 coding DNA: TGCAGTGCTAGTTCAGCGTCGGGCACAGATACGCAGTATTTT.

The J gene is TRBJ1-2, the V gene TRBV19, with 10 bases aligning to TRBD1. The length of the CDR3 is 19 residues. V was pared by 6 bases and J by 4 bases, with 20 bases of the junction left unmatched. CDR1 and CDR2 (germline): LNHDA, SQIVND (reference sequence). This CDR3 reads CASSLKTGTGASLSYGYTF. CDR3 nucleotide sequence: TGTGCCAGTAGCCTAAAAACCGGGACAGGGGCGTCCCTATCCTATGGCTACACCTTC.

This rearrangement joins TRBV5-5 to TRBJ2-7, with TRBD2 matching over 12 bases. From germline, CDR1 is SGHKS and CDR2 YYEKEE (reference sequence). The CDR3 consists of 15 residues. V was clipped by 4 bases and J by 3 bases; unmatched bases: 5. The CDR3 is CASSPGTSGHYEQYF. The CDR3 DNA sequence: TGTGCCAGCAGCCCCGGGACTAGCGGGCACTACGAGCAGTACTTC.

The chain employs TRBV3-1 (or the pseudogene TRBV3-2) and TRBJ1-1; possibly TRBD1 for D (5 bases). V was trimmed by 1 base and J by 8 bases, leaving 11 bases between them. The CDR3 is 13 amino acids. From germline, CDR1 is LGHDT and CDR2 YNNKEL (reference sequence). The CDR3 bases are TGTGCCAGCAGCCAAGGGGCAGGGACCGAAGCTTTCTTT. Amino acid sequence: CASSQGAGTEAFF.

The V gene is TRBV5-1, the J gene TRBJ1-2; 7 bases are a match to TRBD1. The CDR3 spans 15 residues. The germline gives CDR1 SGHRS, CDR2 YFSETQ. The trim removed 3 bases at V and 1 base at J, leaving 6 bases unmatched. CDR3 in amino acids: CASSSGQDFNYGYTF. DNA for the CDR3: TGCGCCAGCAGCTCCGGACAGGACTTTAACTATGGCTACACCTTC.

This clone occurred once. This sequence joins TRBV2 and TRBJ2-1; TRBD2 matches at 12 bases. V trimming: 8 bases; J trimming: 9 bases; junction bases outside the gene matches: 11. Looked up from germline, CDR1 is SNHLY and CDR2 is FYNNEI. The CDR3 loop spans 15 amino acids. CDR3 bases: TGTGCCAGCCACGGGACTAGCGGGTCAAACGGTGAGCAGTTCTTC. Its protein is CASHGTSGSNGEQFF.

This chain uses TRBV24-1 with TRBJ2-7, with D unresolved. This CDR3 is 12 amino acids long. V was shortened by 3 bases and J by 3 bases, with 5 bases between the two germline ends. CDR1 is KGHDR and CDR2 is SFDVKD in the germline V gene. The CDR3 sequence is CATSDDLYEQYF. CDR3 DNA: TGTGCCACCAGTGATGACCTCTACGAGCAGTACTTC.

This chain links TRBV19 with TRBJ2-2; TRBD2 matches at 7 bases. Losses at the gene ends were 7 bases for V and 6 bases for J; bases not matched to a gene: 11. The CDR3 has 15 residues. The germline gives CDR1 LNHDA, CDR2 SQIVND (reference sequence). The chain's CDR3 is CASTHGGNPSGELFF. In nucleotides, the CDR3 is TGTGCCAGTACTCACGGGGGGAATCCTTCCGGGGAGCTGTTTTTT.

J is TRBJ1-1 and V is TRBV7-9; D gene uncertain. The V and J ends lost 4 bases and 5 bases respectively, with 11 bases between them. Germline V gives CDR1 SEHNR, CDR2 FQNEAQ (reference sequence). The CDR3 spans 13 residues. In DNA form, the CDR3 reads TGTGCCAGCAGCTCGATGGTGCGAACTGAAGCTTTCTTT. Residues: CASSSMVRTEAFF.

The chain joins TRBV11-2 to TRBJ2-2; D is perhaps TRBD1 or TRBD2 (5 bases each). The CDR3 loop spans 15 amino acids. The germline V gene has CDR1 SGHAT and CDR2 FQNNGV. V lost 3 bases, J lost 4 bases, and 12 bases lay in between. Here the CDR3 DNA reads TGTGCCAGCAGCTTTGAGGGGTACAGCACCGGGGAGCTGTTTTTT. This codes for CASSFEGYSTGELFF.

The chain couples TRBV4-1 to TRBJ2-7, with D perhaps TRBD1 or TRBD2 (6 bases each). Germline V CDR1 and CDR2: MGHRA, YSYEKL. V was shortened by 3 bases and J by 0 bases, with 15 bases between the two germline ends. The CDR3 runs 16 residues. The CDR3: CASSHSGGGSSYEQYF. DNA for the CDR3: TGCGCCAGCAGCCACAGCGGAGGGGGGAGCTCCTACGAGCAGTACTTC.

V gene TRBV1 combines with J gene TRBJ1-3. TRBV1 is a pseudogene locus. The CDR3 has 16 residues. The DNA for the CDR3 is TGCACCAGCAGCCGCGGGGTGAACGTCTCTGGAAACACCATATATTTT. Its translation: CTSSRGVNVSGNTIYF.

In DNA, the CDR3 is TGTGCCAGCATCGACAGGGGCGGGGCCAACACCGGGGAGCTGTTTTTT. Encoded protein: CASIDRGGANTGELFF. V usage is TRBV7-9 and J usage is TRBJ2-2; 8 nucleotides line up with TRBD1. Germline values: CDR1 SEHNR, CDR2 FQNEAQ (reference sequence). CDR3 size: 16 residues. V lost 7 bases and J lost 2; bases outside the gene matches: 9.